What follows is one TCR beta chain and its context. Method: immunoSEQ multiplex PCR; TCRdb's copy keeps in-frame clones and lacks some. The sample shows a few hundred thousand clones, 87% of them seen only once. The data were obtained in a study of blood T cell repertoires in COVID-19. Background on the study: The analysed material was cDNA or gDNA that came from T cells, B-cell-depleted T cells, or PBMCs.

This CDR3 is 14 amino acids long. CDR1 is WSHSY and CDR2 is SAAADI in the germline V gene. V lost 2 bases to trimming and J lost 6 bases, with 10 bases between them. The rearrangement uses TRBV10-2 and TRBJ2-2; perhaps TRBD2 as D (5 bases). The TCR comes from a man aged 18 to 30 with active or convalescent COVID-19. What was sequenced was peripheral blood. CDR3 sequence: CASSERRRAGELFF. CDR3 sequence (DNA): TGCGCCAGCAGTGAGAGACGGCGGGCCGGGGAGCTGTTTTTT.